These 12 T cell receptor beta chains originate from one sample sequenced in a study of graft-versus-host responses after intestinal transplantation. Clones were sequenced by immunoSEQ multiplex PCR, and TCRdb holds only the in-frame ones, with some missing. Altogether 150,000 or so clones are present, nearly 95% being singletons, with the ten largest covering 0.19%. No antigen has been identified for these receptors. The sequencing here drew on unstimulated CD4+ T cells sorted from spleen or lymph node cells, taken before intestinal transplant. These receptors came from a human donor who received an intestinal transplant.

This chain links TRBV6-6 with TRBJ1-5, with TRBD1 as a possible D gene (6 bases). V lost 0 bases and J lost 4, with 13 bases in between. This CDR3 has 16 residues. Germline V gene sequence: CDR1 MNHNY, CDR2 SVGAGI (reference sequence). CDR3 region: CASSYSRGQGNQPQHF. The CDR3 bases are TGTGCCAGCAGTTACTCGAGAGGGCAGGGGAATCAGCCCCAGCATTTT.

The count of this clone is one. The CDR3 nucleotides are TGTGCCAGCAGTCCAGCTAGCGTGGAGACCCAGTACTTC. Its protein product is CASSPASVETQYF. This rearrangement joins TRBV28 to TRBJ2-5; maybe TRBD2 (6 bases). The CDR3 length is 13 residues. Trimming shortened V by 5 bases and J by 5 bases, and 12 bases separated the two germline ends. Germline V gene sequence: CDR1 MDHEN, CDR2 SYDVKM.

V usage is TRBV15 and J usage is TRBJ2-3, with 7 bases aligning to TRBD2. The germline gives CDR1 LNHNV, CDR2 YYDKDF (reference sequence). The CDR3 loop spans 16 amino acids. With 1 base clipped from V and 2 bases from J, the junction kept 6 bases outside the gene matches. CDR3 DNA sequence: TGTGCCACCAGCAGAGCTCCTAGCGGCTACACAGATACGCAGTATTTT. Translating it yields CATSRAPSGYTDTQYF.

This sequence joins TRBV7-2 and TRBJ2-1; D remains ambiguous. The ends were cut back, 4 bases at V and 7 bases at J, with 8 bases in the middle. The CDR3 is made up of 12 amino acids. CDR1 and CDR2 from the germline V gene are SGHTA and FQGNSA. The CDR3 coding sequence is TGTGCCAGCAGCTCCCTTAATAATGAGCAGTTCTTC. It encodes CASSSLNNEQFF.

The genes are TRBV25-1 and TRBJ2-5; the match to TRBD1 covers 9 bases. The germline CDR1 and CDR2 sequences are MGHDK and SYGVNS. V lost 4 bases and J lost 3; bases outside the gene matches: 9. The CDR3 totals 16 residues. The CDR3 DNA reads as TGTGCCAGCAGTGGAACCGGGACAGGGATTGAAGAGACCCAGTACTTC. Protein: CASSGTGTGIEETQYF.

This chain connects TRBV18 to TRBJ1-1; a weak D match, TRBD1 (6 bases). V shed 4 bases and J shed 5 bases, with 17 bases lying between them. The CDR3 spans 15 residues. The germline V gene has CDR1 KGHSH and CDR2 LQKENI. Here the CDR3 DNA reads TGTGCCAGCTCACGGGGCGGGGGCGCGGAGACTGAAGCTTTCTTT. Encoded protein: CASSRGGGAETEAFF.

The rearrangement uses TRBV9 and TRBJ1-1; 7 nucleotides align to TRBD1. CDR3 length: 15 amino acids. Germline trimming cut 4 bases from V and 0 bases from J; bases unmatched to any gene: 6. Germline CDR1 and CDR2: SGDLS and YYNGEE. CDR3 bases: TGTGCCAGCAGCACCCGACAGGGAATGAACACTGAAGCTTTCTTT. This codes for CASSTRQGMNTEAFF.

V and J are TRBV27 and TRBJ2-1; 9 bases are a match to TRBD2. The CDR3 has 15 residues. The germline V gene has CDR1 MNHEY and CDR2 SMNVEV (reference sequence). The ends lost 7 bases at V and 12 bases at J; junction bases unmatched: 16. CDR3 sequence reads: CASTSVPGLAGWQFF. The CDR3, as DNA: TGTGCCAGCACTTCAGTTCCGGGACTAGCCGGGTGGCAGTTCTTC.

With respect to this clone: Different DNA sequences within this sample yield the same CDR3. The chain links TRBV23-1 to TRBJ2-7, with D hard to call. TRBV23-1 is an ORF, with its function uncertain. This CDR3 spans 14 amino acids. The ends were cut back, 1 base at V and 2 bases at J, with 9 bases in the middle. CDR3 nucleotides: TGCGCCAGCAGTCAATATAGTTCCGCCTACGAGCAGTACTTC. Protein: CASSQYSSAYEQYF.

The chain joins TRBV5-1 to TRBJ1-4; TRBD1 is a possible D gene (6 bases). With 4 bases removed from V and 0 bases from J, the gap between germline ends came to 13 bases. Germline loops: CDR1 SGHRS, CDR2 YFSETQ. The CDR3 covers 16 residues. The CDR3 bases are TGCGCCAGCAGCCTACGGACAGCTGCAACTAATGAAAAACTGTTTTTT. Its translation: CASSLRTAATNEKLFF.

The gene calls are TRBV6-1 and TRBJ1-5; D not certain. Germline CDR1 is MNHNS and CDR2 is SASEGT. The CDR3 contains 13 residues. V was trimmed by 4 bases and J by 2 bases, leaving 6 bases between them. CDR3 in amino acids: CASSALGNQPQHF. CDR3 bases: TGTGCCAGCAGTGCTCTGGGCAATCAGCCCCAGCATTTT.

V is TRBV6-5 and J is TRBJ1-2; D gene unclear. The V end lost 5 bases, the J end lost 4 bases, and 11 bases lay between the germline ends. The CDR3 has 13 amino acids. Germline V gives CDR1 MNHEY, CDR2 SVGAGI. For the CDR3, the DNA is TGTGCCAGCAGTGAACAAGGCATCTATGGCTACACCTTC. Residues: CASSEQGIYGYTF.